This T cell receptor beta chain came from a study of blood T cell repertoires in COVID-19. Study-wide background: Sources were T cells, B-cell-depleted T cells, or PBMCs; the material itself was cDNA or gDNA.

CDR3 length equals 16 residues. V was clipped by 5 bases and J by 7 bases; unmatched bases: 14. CDR1 is MDHEN, CDR2 SYDVKM, per germline. TCRdb keeps only in-frame clones here, not all; method: immunoSEQ multiplex PCR. The repertoire consists of approximately 85,000 clones, with 85% to 90% occurring once and the leading ten covering around 4.7%. This clone was detected only once. V usage is TRBV28 and J usage is TRBJ2-1; 7 bases agree with TRBD2. This receptor was identified in a woman aged 80 or older with active or convalescent COVID-19. The sequenced sample consisted of peripheral blood. The CDR3 is CASSPLGGGIGNEQFF. The CDR3, as DNA: TGTGCCAGCAGTCCCTTAGGCGGGGGAATAGGGAATGAGCAGTTCTTC.